These 18 T cell receptor beta chains came from one sample sequenced in a study of cytomegalovirus exposure and HLA in healthy donors. Assay used: immunoSEQ multiplex PCR; TCRdb lists only in-frame clones, some missing. This table has about 63,000 clones, about 89% appearing once. The sequenced material came from PBMCs. These TCRs come from a woman between 18 and 29 years old in good health and CMV-seronegative.

The chain combines TRBV11-1 with TRBJ2-7; TRBD2 is a possible D gene (5 bases). CDR1 is SGHAT, CDR2 FQDESV, per germline (reference sequence). This CDR3 has 17 amino acids. With 1 base removed from V and 2 bases from J, the gap between germline ends came to 18 bases. The CDR3 sequence: CASSLVGNLRATYEQYF. CDR3 nucleotide sequence: TGTGCCAGCAGCTTAGTCGGGAACCTACGGGCTACCTACGAGCAGTACTTC.

This chain links TRBV28 with TRBJ1-5, with 10 positions matching TRBD1. Germline lookup yields CDR1 MDHEN and CDR2 SYDVKM. The V gene end was trimmed by 5 bases and the J gene end by 0 bases; junction bases not matched to a gene: 13. The CDR3 length is 19 residues. Here the CDR3 reads CASSPLGTGDVYSNQPQHF. The CDR3 coding sequence is TGTGCCAGCAGTCCGCTGGGGACAGGGGACGTATATAGCAATCAGCCCCAGCATTTT.

This clone was observed once. The gene calls are TRBV28 and TRBJ2-6; D unresolved. Germline V CDR1 and CDR2: MDHEN, SYDVKM. Trimming cost V 4 bases and J 0 bases, with 4 bases left between them. The CDR3 is 14 amino acids. CDR3: CASSSRSGANVLTF. CDR3 DNA: TGTGCCAGCAGTTCGCGCTCTGGGGCCAACGTCCTGACTTTC.

V and J are TRBV5-6 and TRBJ2-2; 9 bases align to TRBD1. Germline V gene data show CDR1 as SGHDT and CDR2 as YYEEEE. The V segment lost 5 bases and the J segment 4 bases; nucleotides outside the gene matches: 6. The length of the CDR3 is 15 residues. This chain's CDR3 is CASRATGGVTGELFF. The CDR3 region has the DNA TGTGCCAGCAGGGCTACAGGGGGCGTCACCGGGGAGCTGTTTTTT.

V is TRBV19 and J is TRBJ2-1, with D unresolved. This CDR3 spans 13 amino acids. The V gene lost 5 bases and the J gene lost 7 bases, with 12 bases spanning the gap. In germline, CDR1 is LNHDA, CDR2 SQIVND (reference sequence). Here the CDR3 DNA reads TGTGCCAGTAGTGCCCAGCGTTTTAATGAGCAGTTCTTC. This codes for CASSAQRFNEQFF.

The chain carries TRBV28 and TRBJ1-5; D unclear. CDR3 length: 15 residues. Germline assignment: CDR1 MDHEN and CDR2 SYDVKM. Trimming left V 5 bases short and J 6 bases short, with 17 bases between. The CDR3 nucleotides read TGTGCCAGCAGTCCCCCGGCCGGGAATAGTCAGCCCCAGCATTTT. Protein: CASSPPAGNSQPQHF.

This chain connects TRBV19 to TRBJ2-7, with D maybe TRBD2 (5 bases). The V gene's germline CDR1 is LNHDA and CDR2 SQIVND (reference sequence). Trimming stripped 2 bases from V and 4 bases from J, with 15 bases between. CDR3 length: 15 amino acids. Here the CDR3 reads CASSIRGSLIYEQYF. CDR3 nucleotides: TGTGCCAGTAGTATAAGAGGGAGCCTTATATACGAGCAGTACTTC.

The genes are TRBV6-5 and TRBJ2-7; possible D gene TRBD2, 5 bases. This CDR3 has 13 residues. CDR1 MNHEY and CDR2 SVGAGI come from the germline V gene. The V and J ends lost 6 bases and 3 bases respectively, with 12 bases between them. CDR3 in amino acids: CASSRGSNYEQYF. The CDR3 coding sequence is TGTGCCAGCAGCCGGGGATCCAACTACGAGCAGTACTTC.

V and J are TRBV6-5 and TRBJ2-7; no clear D. The V end lost 4 bases, the J end lost 3 bases, and 4 bases lay between the germline ends. The germline V gene encodes CDR1 MNHEY and CDR2 SVGAGI. CDR3 length equals 11 residues. CDR3 bases: TGTGCCAGCAGTTCGCGCTACGAGCAGTACTTC. Translating it yields CASSSRYEQYF.

The gene calls are TRBV7-8 and TRBJ2-7; 10 bases align to TRBD1. CDR1 is SGHVS, CDR2 FQNEAQ, per germline. J lost 7 bases, V lost 1 base, and 13 bases had no gene match. This CDR3 comprises 17 residues. In DNA form, the CDR3 reads TGTGCCAGCAGCTTAGTTGGTCCGGGACAGGGGACTGGGGAGCAGTACTTC. It specifies CASSLVGPGQGTGEQYF.

The chain links TRBV7-6 to TRBJ2-7; perhaps TRBD2 as D (6 bases). This CDR3 is built from 16 residues. Germline loops: CDR1 SGHVS, CDR2 FNYEAQ. With 5 bases removed from V and 7 bases from J, the gap between germline ends came to 24 bases. CDR3 nucleotide sequence: TGTGCCAGCAGCCGCGTTGGAGGGGCAGGGCAGGGAGAGCAGTACTTC. Its translation: CASSRVGGAGQGEQYF.

Only one count was recorded for this clone. J is TRBJ1-6 and V is TRBV5-1, with a possible D match to TRBD1 (6 bases). The CDR3 loop spans 15 amino acids. V was clipped by 4 bases and J by 9 bases, with 17 bases between them. CDR1 and CDR2 from the germline V gene are SGHRS and YFSETQ. The CDR3 DNA sequence: TGCGCCAGCAGCCCGCAGACAGGCGTAGGTTCACCCCTCCACTTT. Amino acid sequence: CASSPQTGVGSPLHF.

J is TRBJ2-7 and V is TRBV6-5; 8 bases agree with TRBD2. From germline, CDR1 is MNHEY and CDR2 SVGAGI. The CDR3 extends over 15 amino acids. With V trimmed by 6 bases and J by 6 bases, 13 bases remained unmatched. The DNA for the CDR3 is TGTGCCAGCAGCCCACCACCGGGAGGGGTCTCCGAGCAGTACTTC. Protein: CASSPPPGGVSEQYF.

The genes are TRBV5-4 and TRBJ1-1, with no clear D. The V end was cut by 3 bases, the J end by 3 bases, with 21 bases between. The CDR3 is 17 amino acids. The germline V gene has CDR1 SGHNT and CDR2 YYREEE (reference sequence). CDR3 loop: CASSSEEGSKGHTEAFF. The CDR3 bases are TGTGCCAGCAGCTCGGAGGAAGGGTCTAAAGGACACACTGAAGCTTTCTTT.

The chain joins TRBV7-2 to TRBJ2-7; 10 positions agree with TRBD1. V lost 9 bases and J lost 2; bases outside the gene matches: 7. The CDR3 consists of 14 residues. CDR1 is SGHTA, CDR2 FQGNSA, per germline. In DNA form, the CDR3 reads TGTGCCAGTTGGAAGGGACAGGGGCCCTACGAGCAGTACTTC. The encoded protein is CASWKGQGPYEQYF.

The rearrangement uses TRBV27 and TRBJ1-1; the D is unclear. Germline values: CDR1 MNHEY, CDR2 SMNVEV (reference sequence). V lost 5 bases and J 3 bases, leaving 10 bases between the germline ends. CDR3 size: 13 residues. The CDR3: CASSPGIYTEAFF. Written as DNA, the CDR3 is TGTGCCAGCAGTCCCGGGATCTACACTGAAGCTTTCTTT.

The chain employs TRBV5-1 and TRBJ1-2; 9 bases are a match to TRBD1. Germline-derived CDR1 and CDR2 are SGHRS and YFSETQ. Trimming cost V 4 bases and J 6 bases; bases outside gene matches: 4. The CDR3 is made up of 13 amino acids. The CDR3 here is CASSLTGGDGYTF. As DNA, the CDR3 is TGCGCCAGCAGCCTCACAGGGGGCGATGGCTACACCTTC.

The V gene is TRBV19, the J gene TRBJ1-5, with TRBD1 as a possible D gene (6 bases). CDR1 and CDR2 from the germline V gene are LNHDA and SQIVND (reference sequence). The CDR3 length is 15 residues. The ends were cut back, 1 base at V and 2 bases at J, with 9 bases in the middle. CDR3 amino acids: CASSIGQVGNQPQHF. As DNA, the CDR3 is TGTGCCAGTAGTATAGGACAGGTGGGCAATCAGCCCCAGCATTTT.